The entry that follows covers one T cell receptor (beta chain) sequence. What it binds is unknown. The entry originates in a study of early T cells in non-severe SARS-CoV-2 infection. Study-level information: Sequenced material consisted of bulk RNA (from unsorted whole blood), and chains were unpaired. Findings and limits, study-wide: Reliance on VDJdb matching favored anti-spike CD8 responses; private and CD4 specificities were missed.

TCRdb re-analysed the 5' RACE reads in MiXCR, keeping a single row per CDR3 protein. The sample includes about 56,000 distinct CDR3 sequences, over 12% of them seen just once. With 8 bases removed from V and 0 bases from J, the gap between germline ends came to 8 bases. Germline V gives CDR1 MDHEN, CDR2 SYDVKM. The CDR3 spans 12 residues. Here the sequenced sample was whole blood, taken at baseline. The chain couples TRBV28 to TRBJ2-7; unclear D gene. The TCR comes from an adult who was a healthcare worker with PCR-confirmed SARS-CoV-2 infection or an uninfected control (not recorded which). The CDR3 nucleotides read TGTGCCAGCCACGCTTTCTCCTACGAGCAGTACTTC. Its translation is CASHAFSYEQYF. Full variable domain (remainder filled in from reference TRBV28 and TRBJ2-7): DVKVTQSSRYLVKRTGEKVFLECVQDMDHENMFWYRQDPGLGLRLIYFSYDVKMKEKGDIPEGYSVSREKKERFSLILESASTNQTSMYLCASHAFSYEQYFGPGTRLTVT.